These 14 T cell receptor beta chains originate from one sample sequenced in a study of cytomegalovirus exposure and HLA in healthy donors. The study ran its PCR with 60 Vbeta and 13 Jbeta primers. The protocol was immunoSEQ multiplex PCR, while the TCRdb copy is restricted to in-frame clones and leaves out a portion. The sample records 75,000 to 100,000 clones, about 80% being singletons. Sequencing was performed on PBMCs. The receptors originated from a man in his forties or fifties in good health and CMV-seronegative.

The chain is built from TRBV5-1 and TRBJ1-2, with TRBD1 matching 7 bases. Germline V gives CDR1 SGHRS, CDR2 YFSETQ. J was trimmed by 8 bases and V by 4 bases; bases with no gene match: 14. This CDR3 is built from 15 residues. Written as DNA, the CDR3 is TGCGCCAGCAGCACAGGACAGGATTTTTCTGGCGGCTACACCTTC. Residues: CASSTGQDFSGGYTF.

This clone was seen more than once but under ten times. The V and J genes are TRBV19 and TRBJ1-1, with D possibly matching TRBD1 (6 bases). The CDR3 sequence is 13 residues long. Germline CDR1 reads LNHDA; CDR2 reads SQIVND (reference sequence). The V end lost 0 bases, the J end lost 4 bases, and 6 bases lay between the germline ends. CDR3 nucleotide sequence: TGTGCCAGTAGTATAGACAGGGGCACTGAAGCTTTCTTT. Translated, it gives CASSIDRGTEAFF. The full variable domain, with the rest looked up from reference TRBV19 and TRBJ1-1, is DGGITQSPKYLFRKEGQNVTLSCEQNLNHDAMYWYRQDPGQGLRLIYYSQIVNDFQKGDIAEGYSVSREKKESFPLTVTSAQKNPTAFYLCASSIDRGTEAFFGQGTRLTVV.

J is TRBJ2-1 and V is TRBV18, with D perhaps TRBD1 (6 bases). The CDR3 has 15 amino acids. Looked up from germline, CDR1 is KGHSH and CDR2 is LQKENI. Trimming pared 4 bases from V and 6 bases from J, leaving 16 bases between. CDR3 residues: CASSQQGLPVNEQFF. The CDR3 DNA reads TGTGCCAGCTCACAGCAGGGGCTCCCGGTCAATGAGCAGTTCTTC.

V is TRBV19 and J is TRBJ2-6; 9 bases are a match to TRBD2. Germline V lookup: CDR1 LNHDA, CDR2 SQIVND (reference sequence). V gave up 0 bases and J gave up 10 bases; unmatched junction bases: 16. The CDR3 loop spans 19 amino acids. This chain's CDR3 is CASSIDGSSGSSLLNVLTF. CDR3 nucleotide sequence: TGTGCCAGTAGTATAGATGGTAGTAGCGGGAGCTCCCTCTTGAACGTCCTGACTTTC.

V usage is TRBV5-4 and J usage is TRBJ2-2, with D tentatively TRBD2 (5 bases). Trimming left V 0 bases short and J 7 bases short, with 13 bases between. Germline assignment: CDR1 SGHNT and CDR2 YYREEE (reference sequence). The CDR3 totals 15 residues. CDR3: CASSLVTERNGELFF. CDR3 DNA sequence: TGTGCCAGCAGCTTGGTCACGGAGCGGAACGGGGAGCTGTTTTTT.

The CDR3 loop is CASSRAEQETQYF. CDR3 nucleotides: TGTGCCAGCAGCCGAGCGGAGCAAGAGACCCAGTACTTC. V usage is TRBV4-2 and J usage is TRBJ2-5; possibly TRBD2 for D (5 bases). The germline CDR1 and CDR2 sequences are LGHNA and YNFKEQ. V dropped 4 bases and J dropped 2 bases, with 8 bases sitting between them. The CDR3 has 13 amino acids.

This chain's CDR3 is CASRDSGGAYNEQFF. CDR3 DNA: TGTGCCAGCAGGGATAGCGGGGGGGCCTACAATGAGCAGTTCTTC. The rearrangement links TRBV2 to TRBJ2-1; TRBD2 agrees at 11 bases. CDR1 and CDR2 from the germline V gene are SNHLY and FYNNEI. V lost 6 bases and J lost 2; bases outside the gene matches: 3. CDR3 length equals 15 residues. Full variable domain (outside the CDR3, taken from reference TRBV2 and TRBJ2-1): EPEVTQTPSHQVTQMGQEVILRCVPISNHLYFYWYRQILGQKVEFLVSFYNNEISEKSEIFDDQFSVERPDGSNFTLKIRSTKLEDSAMYFCASRDSGGAYNEQFFGPGTRLTVL.

Only a few counts were recorded for this clone. CDR3 in amino acids: CASSEREYQETQYF. As DNA, the CDR3 is TGTGCCAGCAGTGAGCGGGAGTACCAAGAGACCCAGTACTTC. The chain joins TRBV2 to TRBJ2-5; 7 nucleotides align to TRBD2. CDR3 length: 14 amino acids. V shed 3 bases, J shed 0 bases, and the junction held 1 base outside the gene matches. Germline CDR1 reads SNHLY; CDR2 reads FYNNEI.

V gene TRBV19 combines with J gene TRBJ2-5; 9 bases map to TRBD2. The J segment lost 5 bases and the V segment lost 5 bases, leaving 12 bases of the junction unmatched. Germline V gene data show CDR1 as LNHDA and CDR2 as SQIVND (reference sequence). The CDR3 length is 16 residues. CDR3 sequence reads: CASSVSSGSGHETQYF. DNA for the CDR3: TGTGCCAGTAGTGTCAGTAGCGGGAGCGGTCACGAGACCCAGTACTTC.

This clone was recorded only once. The rearrangement joins TRBV28 to TRBJ1-1, with D possibly matching TRBD1 (6 bases). The germline gives CDR1 MDHEN, CDR2 SYDVKM. The CDR3 is 13 residues long. Between the trimmed V and J ends, which lost 10 bases and 6 bases, there was a span of 18 bases. The CDR3 bases are TGTGCCACCTTCCAGGGGAGGGACCCTGAAGCTTTCTTT. Its protein is CATFQGRDPEAFF.

The chain combines TRBV2 with TRBJ2-1, with TRBD1 matching over 7 bases. V lost 6 bases and J lost 5; bases outside the gene matches: 4. CDR3 length: 13 amino acids. The germline gives CDR1 SNHLY, CDR2 FYNNEI. The CDR3 coding sequence is TGTGCCAGCAGCGTCGACAGGGACAATGAGCAGTTCTTC. Protein: CASSVDRDNEQFF.

The rearrangement links TRBV29-1 to TRBJ2-5, with 7 positions matching TRBD1. Looked up from germline, CDR1 is SQVTM and CDR2 is ANQGSEA. With 3 bases clipped from V and 13 bases from J, the junction kept 11 bases outside the gene matches. The CDR3 spans 12 residues. The CDR3 DNA is TGCAGCGTTGACGTAAACGACAGGGATCTGTACTTC. Protein product: CSVDVNDRDLYF.

Remarks on this clone: Other DNA sequences in the sample encode the same CDR3. This chain links TRBV7-9 with TRBJ2-7; weak D call: TRBD1 (5 bases). Germline V gives CDR1 SEHNR, CDR2 FQNEAQ (reference sequence). The CDR3 is 12 amino acids. The V end lost 2 bases, the J end lost 3 bases, and 5 bases lay between the germline ends. The CDR3 DNA follows: TGTGCCAGCAGCTTACAGGGCTACGAGCAGTACTTC. It is translated as CASSLQGYEQYF.

This chain joins TRBV5-6 and TRBJ1-2, with 9 positions matching TRBD1. Unmatched junction bases numbered 11, after V lost 4 bases and J lost 4 bases. CDR3 length: 16 residues. The germline V gene encodes CDR1 SGHDT and CDR2 YYEEEE. Written as DNA, the CDR3 is TGTGCCAGCAGCATGCCACAGGGGGCTCTAGGCTATGGCTACACCTTC. Its translation: CASSMPQGALGYGYTF.